The following is a TCR beta chain sequence with its context. Its cognate antigen is unknown. Clones were read by immunoSEQ multiplex PCR, and TCRdb kept only the in-frame ones, dropping some. The sample consists of about 55,000 clones, 80% of them appearing once. Time point here: week 23, last vaccination. In every dose of vaccine, 300 ug of mutant IDH1 20-mer peptide was given alongside topical imiquimod. The CDR3 has 14 residues. V was clipped by 0 bases and J by 5 bases, with 10 bases between them. Germline values: CDR1 MNHEY, CDR2 SVGAGI. This sample stems from a study of a mutant IDH1 vaccine in newly diagnosed glioma. Study background: There were eight vaccinations for patients, given in weeks 1, 3, 5, 7, 11, 15, 19 and 23. Every participant had undergone radiotherapy, temozolomide, or both before, and most underwent both.

The receptor comes from a man aged 40-49 years with glioma. The gene calls are TRBV6-5 and TRBJ1-2, with D unclear. The sequencing here drew on PBMCs, taken from a glioma patient whose treatment included an IDH1 peptide vaccine. The CDR3 is CASSYSLTSYGYTF. CDR3 nucleotides: TGTGCCAGCAGTTACTCTCTGACCTCTTATGGCTACACCTTC.